This T cell receptor (beta chain) was sequenced in a study of lymphopenia after photon versus proton radiotherapy (dated by TCRdb to between 2019 and 2020). Some background on the complete study: The study compared the immunological effects of photon versus proton radiation therapy in patients with gastrointestinal tumors who developed high-grade lymphopenia. The cohort included 20 to 25 patients with gastrointestinal tumors who developed lymphopenia after receiving either photon or proton therapy. The study was designed to characterize how the impact on the immune system differs between the two radiation modalities. Study-wide findings and limitations: After the lymphocyte count nadir, photon-treated repertoires showed oligoclonal expansion, especially of CD8+ Temra cells, which drove the drop in diversity. Among patients across the cohort who died, overall survival time showed an inverse correlation with a larger post-nadir drop in TCR diversity. The authors looked at the survival association only in patients who died, and they framed better survival with proton therapy as a possibility rather than a demonstrated result. During treatment, patients who received photon therapy lost naive T cells and TCR diversity and gained effector/memory populations, whereas patients who received proton therapy remained relatively stable.

A word on this clone: Its antigen is still unknown. No quality values exist for individual bases; no much larger clone is one base distant.

Library preparation was by the immunoSEQ multiplex PCR assay. Deep sequencing of rearranged TCR beta loci, alongside multiparametric flow cytometry, was used to profile T cell repertoires. As stored in TCRdb, this immuneACCESS dataset retains in-frame rearrangements with V and J assigned. A fraction of the clones does not appear; measured against another copy, unresolved V genes explain less than half of the discrepancy, and the remainder lacks a known reason. The table for this sample lists more than 35,000 clones; 70% to 90% of them were counted only once. About 2.9% of the sample goes to the ten largest clones. The junction shows trimming of 2 bases on V and 4 bases on J, and the gene matches do not reach 4 bases of it. CDR1 and CDR2, per the germline V gene, are SGHRS and YFSETQ. The CDR3, from cysteine to phenylalanine, totals 15 residues. Of the read, only the CDR3 DNA is kept; its 45 bases are in frame from base 1.

This clonotype was sampled from a man aged 50 to 60 with gastric cancer. The chain is assembled from TRBV5-1 and TRBJ2-3; 10 middle bases align to TRBD1. The sequenced sample was peripheral blood, obtained from a patient treated with photon-based radiotherapy. The CDR3 protein: CASSLGTGAADTQYF. The nucleotide sequence reads TGCGCCAGCAGCTTAGGGACAGGGGCGGCAGATACGCAGTATTTT.